Listed below are T cell receptor beta chains from one sample, sequenced in a study of blood T cell repertoires in COVID-19. The repertoire was sequenced with immunoSEQ multiplex PCR; TCRdb's copy has only in-frame clones and lacks some. Of about 110,000 clones listed, over 60% are singletons. The sequenced material came from peripheral blood. Every receptor here comes from an elderly man with COVID-19, enrolled during active disease. CDR3s include the opening cysteine and the closing phenylalanine or tryptophan. The D gene is left open where the match is weak. Expanded clones are given a class, and other clones once, few, many or no size at all.

clone_size j_call d_call v_call cdr3_aa cdr3_nt
. TRBJ2-7 . TRBV15 CATSRERGGSYEQYF TGTGCCACCAGCAGAGAAAGGGGGGGCTCCTACGAGCAGTACTTC
. TRBJ2-1 TRBD2 TRBV19 CASSVSGTSSYNEQFF TGTGCCAGTAGTGTTAGCGGGACAAGCTCCTACAATGAGCAGTTCTTC
. TRBJ1-2 TRBD1 TRBV2 CASSADRGRGGYTF TGTGCCAGCAGTGCCGACAGGGGGCGAGGGGGCTACACCTTC
. TRBJ2-3 TRBD2 TRBV6-5 CASSSLLASRQDTQYF TGTGCCAGCAGTTCGCTACTAGCGTCACGTCAGGATACGCAGTATTTT
. TRBJ2-3 TRBD2 TRBV5-1 CASSSPLAGDTQYF TGCGCCAGCAGCTCCCCACTAGCGGGAGATACGCAGTATTTT
many TRBJ2-2 TRBD1 TRBV24-1 CATSDPGTGNTGELFF TGTGCCACCAGTGACCCCGGGACAGGGAACACCGGGGAGCTGTTTTTT
. TRBJ2-5 TRBD1 TRBV18 CASSSTVGGGQETQYF TGTGCCAGCTCATCAACGGTAGGGGGCGGCCAAGAGACCCAGTACTTC
few TRBJ2-7 TRBD2 TRBV6-5 CASSSGTSGRQYF TGTGCCAGCAGTTCCGGGACTAGCGGGAGGCAGTACTTC
. TRBJ2-3 TRBD2 TRBV3-1/TRBV3-2 CASSQKRPSGTSTDTQYF TGTGCCAGCAGCCAAAAGAGGCCTAGCGGGACAAGCACAGATACGCAGTATTTT
. TRBJ1-4 . TRBV21-1 CASSGHPGPPGEKLFF TGTGCCAGCAGCGGTCATCCGGGTCCGCCCGGAGAAAAACTGTTTTTT
few TRBJ1-5 . TRBV12-3/TRBV12-4 CASRQGNQPQHF TGTGCCAGCAGACAGGGCAATCAGCCCCAGCATTTT
. TRBJ2-2 TRBD1 TRBV3-1/TRBV3-2 CASSSRQGAGTGELFF TGTGCCAGCAGCTCTAGACAGGGTGCCGGCACCGGGGAGCTGTTTTTT
. TRBJ2-7 . TRBV5-4 CASSLGRSYEQYF TGTGCCAGCAGCTTAGGCAGGTCCTACGAGCAGTACTTC